This T cell receptor beta chain stems from a study of blood T cell repertoires in COVID-19. As for the study in general: In each case, the material was cDNA or gDNA derived from T cells, B-cell-depleted T cells, or PBMCs.

The junction had 8 bases not matched to a gene; V was cut back by 6 bases and J by 3 bases. Germline CDR1 reads LNHDA; CDR2 reads SQIVND (reference sequence). The CDR3 is 15 amino acids. Original handling: The assay estimated nucleated cells by amplifying reference gene primers. Clones were sequenced by immunoSEQ multiplex PCR, and TCRdb holds only the in-frame ones, with some missing. The V and J calls and clone size are taken from that table; D and trimming were inferred from the DNA. This repertoire shows some 700,000 clones, about 87% found once; its top ten account for roughly 0.25%. This rearrangement joins TRBV19 to TRBJ1-3; 7 bases fit TRBD1. The receptor was derived from a woman aged 18 to 35 with acute or convalescent COVID-19. Sequencing input: peripheral blood. The CDR3 nucleotides read TGTGCCAGTAGCCTGGAGGGGGCTGGTGGAAACACCATATATTTT. Residues: CASSLEGAGGNTIYF.